Sequencing of this T cell receptor (beta chain) was carried out in a study of blood T cells in healthy people across ages. With 1 base clipped from V and 3 bases from J, the junction kept 10 bases outside the gene matches. The CDR3 has 19 amino acids. Germline CDR1 reads LGHNA; CDR2 reads YSLEER. Then a second PCR, running roughly 6 to 11 cycles, was carried out with a sample-barcoded 5' primer and a J-beta primer mix. Every cDNA molecule carried a tag from a template-switch adaptor bearing 12 random nucleotides. Each CDR3 protein is one row after TCRdb ran MiXCR on the 5' RACE reads. Here the sample spans roughly 550,000 distinct CDR3 sequences, more than 20% being singletons. This clonotype was picked up a small number of times. Donors ranged from about 6 to 90 years old and were healthy Caucasians in Russia. Each donor's blood draw was roughly 9.8 milliliters of peripheral blood. The total RNA that was extracted per sample amounted to at least 5 micrograms.

The sample was also reused in another study, on T cells of mothers and their children.

This TCR came from a boy younger than 18 in good health. This sequence joins TRBV4-3 and TRBJ1-4, with 11 bases fitting TRBD1. The sample was blood. The CDR3 DNA reads TGCGCCAGCAGCCAAGTGCCACCGGGACAGGGGGTAGCTAATGAAAAACTGTTTTTT. Translating gives CASSQVPPGQGVANEKLFF.